This is a list of T cell receptor beta chains from one sample in a study of OX40 agonist ivuxolimab in advanced cancers. The method was immunoSEQ multiplex PCR; TCRdb's version includes in-frame clones alone and lacks a portion of them. The sample lists about 54,000 clones, 80% to 90% occurring once. This sample comprised CD4+ or CD8+ T cells sorted from blood, obtained in a trial of the OX40 agonist ivuxolimab. These receptors were collected from an adult with an advanced solid tumor such as melanoma, head and neck, liver or kidney cancer. CDR3s include the opening cysteine and the closing phenylalanine or tryptophan. The D gene is left open where the match is weak. Only part of the rows carry a size: once, few, many, or a class if the clone is expanded.

v_call,clone_size,j_call,d_call,cdr3_length,cdr3_aa,cdr3_nt
TRBV2,once,TRBJ1-2,-,14,CASSESRGAGGYTF,TGTGCCAGCAGTGAGAGTAGGGGCGCGGGTGGCTACACCTTC
TRBV25-1,once,TRBJ1-1,TRBD1,16,CASSELEGARGTEAFF,TGTGCCAGCAGTGAATTGGAGGGGGCGCGGGGCACTGAAGCTTTCTTT
TRBV7-2,-,TRBJ2-7,TRBD2,18,CASSLAGTSGLRSYEQYF,TGTGCCAGCAGCTTAGCGGGGACTAGCGGGCTACGCTCCTACGAGCAGTACTTC
TRBV7-8,-,TRBJ1-6,-,16,CASSLVTASDGSPLHF,TGTGCCAGCAGCTTAGTAACAGCGAGTGACGGTTCACCCCTCCACTTT
TRBV15,-,TRBJ2-1,TRBD2,15,CAISIAGGPKDEQFF,TGTGCCATCAGCATAGCGGGAGGGCCTAAGGATGAGCAGTTCTTC
TRBV4-3,-,TRBJ1-5,-,15,CASSQVRGSNQPQHF,TGCGCCAGCAGCCAAGTCCGGGGGAGCAATCAGCCCCAGCATTTT
TRBV10-1,-,TRBJ2-1,TRBD2,19,CASSEPPGTSGFSYNEQFF,TGCGCCAGCAGTGAGCCTCCCGGGACTAGCGGGTTCTCCTACAATGAGCAGTTCTTC
TRBV7-8,-,TRBJ1-3,TRBD1,15,CASSPGTGNGNTIYF,TGTGCCAGCAGCCCCGGGACAGGGAATGGAAACACCATATATTTT
TRBV6-5,-,TRBJ1-4,TRBD1,13,CASSGDRGEKLFF,TGTGCCAGCAGTGGGGACAGGGGGGAAAAACTGTTTTTT
TRBV30,-,TRBJ1-2,TRBD1,14,CAWSGTGFNYGYTF,TGTGCCTGGAGTGGGACAGGTTTTAACTATGGCTACACCTTC
TRBV11-2,-,TRBJ2-3,-,15,CASSQFPGPTDTQYF,TGTGCCAGCAGCCAATTTCCGGGACCCACAGATACGCAGTATTTT
TRBV9,once,TRBJ1-4,-,16,CASSVAAGGPNEKLFF,TGTGCCAGCAGCGTAGCTGCGGGGGGCCCTAATGAAAAACTGTTTTTT
TRBV5-1,once,TRBJ1-4,-,15,CASSLWGDGGEKLFF,TGCGCCAGCAGCTTGTGGGGAGACGGGGGTGAAAAACTGTTTTTT
TRBV5-1,few,TRBJ2-7,-,14,CASSDTGTSYEQYF,TGCGCCAGCAGCGACACCGGGACCTCTTACGAGCAGTACTTC
TRBV5-1,-,TRBJ2-5,-,17,CASSLDALGGLLETQYF,TGCGCCAGCAGCTTGGACGCTCTGGGGGGTTTATTGGAGACCCAGTACTTC
TRBV6-6,-,TRBJ1-1,TRBD1,14,CASGPDREGTEAFF,TGTGCCAGCGGTCCGGACAGGGAGGGCACTGAAGCTTTCTTT